These 10 T cell receptor beta chains came from one sample sequenced in a study of shared clonotypes between healthy human individuals. Sequenced by immunoSEQ multiplex PCR; TCRdb stores in-frame clones only, minus some. The sample shows roughly 500,000 clones, over 70% of them seen only once. The sample taken for sequencing was PBMCs. The receptors here all came from a middle-aged woman in good health. Some clones in this sample may be carry-over from other donors' samples.

The rearrangement joins TRBV28 to TRBJ2-1; no firm D call. The germline gives CDR1 MDHEN, CDR2 SYDVKM. The CDR3 is 12 amino acids. Trimming stripped 6 bases from V and 11 bases from J, with 14 bases between. CDR3 amino acids: CASRPATGKQFF. CDR3 DNA: TGTGCCAGCAGACCCGCGACGGGTAAGCAGTTCTTC.

The chain combines TRBV19 with TRBJ2-7, with D possibly being TRBD2 (6 bases). Trimming pared 3 bases from V and 4 bases from J, leaving 13 bases between. The germline gives CDR1 LNHDA, CDR2 SQIVND (reference sequence). The CDR3 totals 14 residues. The CDR3 coding sequence is TGTGCCAGTAGTATTGAGCGGGCGGCATACGAGCAGTACTTC. Translating it yields CASSIERAAYEQYF.

This clone was counted at least ten times. The chain employs TRBV11-2 and TRBJ2-2, with D maybe TRBD2 (6 bases). V lost 2 bases to trimming and J lost 5 bases, with 15 bases between them. The CDR3 runs to 16 residues. Germline V gene lookup returns CDR1 SGHAT and CDR2 FQNNGV. In DNA form, the CDR3 reads TGTGCCAGCAGCTTACATCCGGGACTGGGGACCGGGGAGCTGTTTTTT. It is translated as CASSLHPGLGTGELFF.

The chain links TRBV7-3 to TRBJ2-3, with 9 nucleotides matching TRBD2. The CDR3 contains 17 residues. Germline V gives CDR1 SGHTA, CDR2 FQGTGA. The junction had 15 bases not matched to a gene; V was cut back by 5 bases and J by 6 bases. The CDR3 DNA follows: TGTGCCAGCAGCCTTGGCCCAGGGACTAGCTCTGGGGATACGCAGTATTTT. Protein sequence: CASSLGPGTSSGDTQYF.

About this clone itself: This sequence is one base from a far larger clone and is likely a read error. This chain links TRBV7-2 with TRBJ1-2; tentatively, D is TRBD1 (6 bases). Per the germline V gene, CDR1 is SGHTA and CDR2 is FQGNSA. CDR3 size: 16 residues. Here the CDR3 reads CASSLASGQSNYGDTF. The CDR3 bases are TGTGCCAGCAGCTTAGCTTCCGGACAGAGTAACTATGGCGACACCTTC.

For this clone: The same CDR3 can be traced to other DNA sequences in this sample. The chain has TRBV6-6 and TRBJ1-1; D is uncertain. The ends were cut back, 0 bases at V and 5 bases at J, with 4 bases in the middle. Germline CDR1 reads MNHNY; CDR2 reads SVGAGI (reference sequence). This CDR3 has 12 residues. CDR3 amino acids: CASSYSTTEAFF. CDR3 coding DNA: TGTGCCAGCAGTTACTCGACTACTGAAGCTTTCTTT.

With respect to this clone: A read error is likely here: a far larger clone is one base away. The gene calls are TRBV28 and TRBJ1-1; 7 nucleotides align to TRBD1. J lost 1 base, V lost 5 bases, and 1 base had no gene match. The CDR3 covers 13 residues. Germline CDR1 and CDR2: MDHEN and SYDVKM. Here the CDR3 reads CASSHRGNTEAFF. CDR3 coding DNA: TGTGCCAGCAGTCACAGGGGGAACACTGAAGCTTTCTTT.

Note on this clone: This likely came from a read error, as a far larger clone is one base away. The chain has TRBV30 and TRBJ1-5; D is perhaps TRBD1 (5 bases). The CDR3 has 14 residues. Per the germline V gene, CDR1 is GTSNPN and CDR2 is SVGIG (reference sequence). CDR3 bases: TGTGCCTGTAGTGGGGGTTTAGGGGATCAGCCCCAGCATTTT. Protein: CACSGGLGDQPQHF.

The chain uses TRBV7-8 and TRBJ1-3; no clear D. Germline CDR1 SGHVS, CDR2 FQNEAQ. The CDR3 loop spans 15 amino acids. Trimming pared 3 bases from V and 0 bases from J, leaving 9 bases between. The CDR3 loop reads CASSLGRSSGNTIYF. The DNA of the CDR3 is TGTGCCAGCAGCTTGGGGAGGAGCTCTGGAAACACCATATATTTT.

Comment on this clone: A far more abundant clone sits one base away, making this likely a read error. The V gene is TRBV6-1, the J gene TRBJ1-1, with no clear D. This CDR3 has 16 residues. V lost 3 bases to trimming and J lost 6 bases, with 20 bases between them. Germline V CDR1 and CDR2: MNHNS, SASEGT. CDR3 sequence reads: CASSESRGIGSAEAFF. CDR3 bases: TGTGCCAGCAGTGAGTCTCGGGGTATAGGTTCGGCTGAAGCTTTCTTT.